This passage covers 29 T cell receptor beta chains from one sample sequenced in a study of Ad26.COV2.S vaccination and SARS-CoV-2 variants (dated by TCRdb to the early 2020s). The sample's treatment or condition label is to be understood as: about 20 received Ad26.COV2.S at low or high dose, single or two shots; 5 received placebo; per-sample allocation not given. Repertoires of vaccine and placebo recipients were sequenced from samples taken on day 63 after the first injection. Receptors were amplified or captured by the immunoSEQ multiplex PCR assay. Held by TCRdb, this immuneACCESS table contains in-frame sequences only and omits some clones. Under half of the omission traces to an unresolved V gene where checked; the cause of the rest is unknown. This sample is represented by under 550,000 clones; 80% to 95% of them were singletons. The ten largest clones capture more than 9% of the sample.

The specimen was peripheral blood, collected in a trial of Ad26.COV2.S vaccine versus placebo. These receptors were obtained from a person between 18 and 65 years old who received the Ad26.COV2.S COVID-19 vaccine or a placebo.

The chain is built from TRBV30 and TRBJ2-1; D possibly corresponds to TRBD1 (5 bases). The CDR3 is made up of 15 amino acids. The germline V gene encodes CDR1 GTSNPN and CDR2 SVGIG (reference sequence). V was clipped by 5 bases and J by 4 bases, with 18 bases between them. Written as DNA, the CDR3 is TGTGCCTGGGGGGCTATGGCTAAACCGTACAATGAGCAGTTCTTC. Its protein is CAWGAMAKPYNEQFF. Full variable domain (remainder filled in from reference TRBV30 and TRBJ2-1): SQTIHQWPATLVQPVGSPLSLECTVEGTSNPNLYWYRQAAGRGLQLLFYSVGIGQISSEVPQNLSASRPQDRQFILSSKKLLLSDSGFYLCAWGAMAKPYNEQFFGPGTRLTVL.

The gene calls are TRBV7-9 and TRBJ1-1; D is unresolved. CDR1 and CDR2 from the germline V gene are SEHNR and FQNEAQ (reference sequence). This CDR3 contains 13 residues. Trimming took off 4 bases at V and 4 bases at J, with 10 bases between the two ends. CDR3 sequence: CASSSEPSTEAFF. CDR3 nucleotide sequence: TGTGCCAGCAGCTCCGAGCCCTCCACTGAAGCTTTCTTT.

The chain couples TRBV28 to TRBJ1-2; no definite D call. This CDR3 has 12 residues. V dropped 2 bases and J dropped 5 bases, with 6 bases sitting between them. Germline V lookup: CDR1 MDHEN, CDR2 SYDVKM. In DNA form, the CDR3 reads TGTGCCAGCAGTTTAAAAGGGTATGGCTACACCTTC. Amino acid sequence: CASSLKGYGYTF.

This sequence joins TRBV28 and TRBJ2-7; D is unclear. V lost 2 bases, J lost 0 bases, and 8 bases lay in between. The CDR3 is 14 residues long. Germline-derived CDR1 and CDR2 are MDHEN and SYDVKM. The CDR3 region has the DNA TGTGCCAGCAGTTTACCTCAAAGCTCCTACGAGCAGTACTTC. This codes for CASSLPQSSYEQYF. Drawing the rest from reference TRBV28 and TRBJ2-7, the complete variable domain is DVKVTQSSRYLVKRTGEKVFLECVQDMDHENMFWYRQDPGLGLRLIYFSYDVKMKEKGDIPEGYSVSREKKERFSLILESASTNQTSMYLCASSLPQSSYEQYFGPGTRLTVT.

The genes are TRBV28 and TRBJ2-3; a weak D match, TRBD1 (5 bases). Trimming left V 4 bases short and J 2 bases short, with 10 bases between. The CDR3 is 14 residues long. In germline, CDR1 is MDHEN, CDR2 SYDVKM. CDR3: CASSSQGPTDTQYF. CDR3 bases: TGTGCCAGCAGTTCCCAGGGTCCCACAGATACGCAGTATTTT.

As regards this clone: The sample contains more than one DNA sequence encoding this CDR3. The chain combines TRBV11-2 with TRBJ2-7; maybe TRBD1 (7 bases). Germline V gene sequence: CDR1 SGHAT, CDR2 FQNNGV. The CDR3 runs to 15 residues. V was shortened by 2 bases and J by 1 base, with 12 bases between the two germline ends. The CDR3 is CASSLSPGGSYEQYF. CDR3 bases: TGTGCCAGCAGCTTATCGCCAGGGGGGTCCTACGAGCAGTACTTC.

The chain employs TRBV5-1 and TRBJ2-7, with D tentatively TRBD1 (6 bases). This CDR3 is built from 13 residues. The germline gives CDR1 SGHRS, CDR2 YFSETQ. V gave up 0 bases and J gave up 12 bases, with 16 bases separating them. The CDR3: CASSLGMGAAAYF. The CDR3 DNA reads as TGCGCCAGCAGCTTGGGTATGGGGGCCGCGGCGTACTTC.

This clone has just one count. V usage is TRBV5-1 and J usage is TRBJ2-3; no clear D. Deletions cut 4 bases from V and 0 bases from J, with 9 bases between. Germline values: CDR1 SGHRS, CDR2 YFSETQ. CDR3 length equals 14 residues. CDR3 sequence (DNA): TGCGCCAGCAGCCTGGGCTATAGCACAGATACGCAGTATTTT. This gives the protein CASSLGYSTDTQYF. The full variable domain, with the rest looked up from reference TRBV5-1 and TRBJ2-3, is KAGVTQTPRYLIKTRGQQVTLSCSPISGHRSVSWYQQTPGQGLQFLFEYFSETQRNKGNFPGRFSGRQFSNSRSEMNVSTLELGDSALYLCASSLGYSTDTQYFGPGTRLTVL.

The rearrangement links TRBV5-6 to TRBJ2-1; the D is unclear. V was cut by 2 bases and J by 7 bases, with 7 bases left in between. Germline assignment: CDR1 SGHDT and CDR2 YYEEEE. This CDR3 is 12 amino acids long. The CDR3 spells CASSFGGNEQFF. The CDR3 region has the DNA TGTGCCAGCAGCTTTGGTGGTAATGAGCAGTTCTTC.

The chain couples TRBV6-2 or TRBV6-3 to TRBJ2-1; a possible D gene is TRBD2 (5 bases). Between the trimmed V and J ends, which lost 6 bases and 8 bases, there was a span of 17 bases. Germline CDR1 MNHEY, CDR2 SVGEGT. The CDR3 has 14 amino acids. The CDR3 DNA reads TGTGCCAGCAGCCGCCACCAAGCGGACGATGAGCAGTTCTTC. This sequence encodes CASSRHQADDEQFF.

In DNA, the CDR3 is TGTGCCAGCAGCTTATGGGGGATCTACGAGCAGTACTTC. The encoded protein is CASSLWGIYEQYF. V gene TRBV11-2 combines with J gene TRBJ2-7; D possibly uses TRBD1 or TRBD2 (5 bases each). CDR3 size: 13 residues. Germline CDR1 is SGHAT and CDR2 is FQNNGV. Trimming cost V 2 bases and J 3 bases, with 8 bases left between them.

CDR3 sequence (DNA): TGTGCCAGCAGCAACGGGCCGACCGGCGAGCAGTACTTC. As protein: CASSNGPTGEQYF. This sequence joins TRBV12-3 or TRBV12-4 and TRBJ2-7, with D uncertain. V was trimmed by 6 bases and J by 6 bases, leaving 15 bases between them. There are 13 residues in the CDR3.

The chain joins TRBV28 to TRBJ1-4; 9 positions agree with TRBD1. The V gene end was trimmed by 5 bases and the J gene end by 5 bases; junction bases not matched to a gene: 3. Germline V gene data show CDR1 as MDHEN and CDR2 as SYDVKM. The CDR3 runs 14 residues. CDR3 region: CASSPGTGNEKLFF. Written as DNA, the CDR3 is TGTGCCAGCAGTCCAGGGACAGGGAATGAAAAACTGTTTTTT. Looking up the rest from reference TRBV28 and TRBJ1-4 gives the full variable domain: DVKVTQSSRYLVKRTGEKVFLECVQDMDHENMFWYRQDPGLGLRLIYFSYDVKMKEKGDIPEGYSVSREKKERFSLILESASTNQTSMYLCASSPGTGNEKLFFGSGTQLSVL.

This chain joins TRBV3-1 (or the pseudogene TRBV3-2) and TRBJ1-1, with 9 bases that match TRBD1. The length of the CDR3 is 16 residues. Germline CDR1 and CDR2: LGHDT and YNNKEL (reference sequence). V lost 5 bases to trimming and J lost 11 bases; unmatched junction nucleotides: 18. The DNA for the CDR3 is TGTGCCAGCAGCACTGCGGGACAGGGTTTTCATATCTCGGCTTTCTTT. Amino acids: CASSTAGQGFHISAFF.

The chain is built from TRBV11-2 and TRBJ2-5, with 13 bases matching TRBD2. CDR3 size: 16 residues. Germline V gene data show CDR1 as SGHAT and CDR2 as FQNNGV. V dropped 3 bases and J dropped 2; count of bases not matched to a gene: 3. The chain's CDR3 is CASSFRLAGGQETQYF. The DNA of the CDR3 is TGTGCCAGCAGCTTTAGACTAGCGGGAGGACAAGAGACCCAGTACTTC.

In this sample, this clone turned up a few times. The chain has TRBV5-1 and TRBJ2-5; 7 nucleotides line up with TRBD2. The germline CDR1 and CDR2 sequences are SGHRS and YFSETQ. Trimming removed 4 bases from V and 1 base from J; junction bases left unmatched: 7. This CDR3 is 15 amino acids long. The CDR3 is CASSPLLALQETQYF. In DNA, the CDR3 is TGCGCCAGCAGCCCCTTACTAGCGCTCCAAGAGACCCAGTACTTC.

The V and J genes are TRBV6-1 and TRBJ1-4; D might be TRBD1 (5 bases). Trimming removed 3 bases at V and 3 bases at J, with 8 bases between. CDR1 MNHNS and CDR2 SASEGT come from the germline V gene. The CDR3 extends over 14 amino acids. This CDR3 is CASSDGTANEKLFF. The CDR3 coding sequence is TGTGCCAGCAGTGACGGGACGGCTAATGAAAAACTGTTTTTT.

This clone was observed a few times. This chain links TRBV2 with TRBJ1-6; D call uncertain. Trimming stripped 3 bases from V and 8 bases from J, with 14 bases between. The CDR3 sequence is 15 residues long. Germline CDR1 and CDR2: SNHLY and FYNNEI. The CDR3 loop reads CASSDLHYSDSPLHF. The CDR3 nucleotides read TGTGCCAGCAGTGACCTCCACTATTCGGATTCACCCCTCCACTTT.

The chain links TRBV29-1 to TRBJ1-5; D remains ambiguous. V lost 4 bases and J lost 7, with 11 bases in between. This CDR3 is 12 amino acids long. Per the germline V gene, CDR1 is SQVTM and CDR2 is ANQGSEA. CDR3 bases: TGCAGCGTTGGGACGGAGGGACAGCCCCAGCATTTT. As protein: CSVGTEGQPQHF.

The rearrangement uses TRBV7-6 and TRBJ2-5; 7 nucleotides match TRBD1. The germline gives CDR1 SGHVS, CDR2 FNYEAQ. The V segment lost 1 base and the J segment 4 bases; nucleotides outside the gene matches: 6. The CDR3 runs to 15 residues. CDR3 DNA: TGTGCCAGCAGCTTAGTGGCTAGGGGGCGAGAGACCCAGTACTTC. Translation gives CASSLVARGRETQYF.

This chain joins TRBV9 and TRBJ2-7; 11 positions match TRBD1. Germline V lookup: CDR1 SGDLS, CDR2 YYNGEE. The ends lost 4 bases at V and 5 bases at J; junction bases unmatched: 5. The CDR3 covers 14 residues. Here the CDR3 DNA reads TGTGCCAGCAGCCCCTGGACAGGGGGCAACGAGCAGTACTTC. Translating it yields CASSPWTGGNEQYF.

J is TRBJ2-3 and V is TRBV7-9, with D tentatively TRBD1 or TRBD2 (5 bases each). CDR1 is SEHNR and CDR2 is FQNEAQ in the germline V gene (reference sequence). Between the trimmed V and J ends, which lost 5 bases and 0 bases, there was a span of 18 bases. CDR3 length equals 17 residues. The CDR3 is CASSLGVGDHSTDTQYF. CDR3 nucleotides: TGTGCCAGCAGCCTAGGGGTGGGAGACCACAGCACAGATACGCAGTATTTT.

The chain is built from TRBV12-3 or TRBV12-4 and TRBJ2-1; D is undetermined. The germline V and J ends were trimmed by 5 bases and 7 bases, with 12 bases remaining between them. This CDR3 spans 13 amino acids. CDR3 nucleotide sequence: TGTGCCAGCAGTCCGAAGACTGCGAATGAGCAGTTCTTC. Its protein product is CASSPKTANEQFF.

Only a few counts were recorded for this clone. The chain couples TRBV10-3 to TRBJ1-1; 8 bases match TRBD1. The ends lost 4 bases at V and 3 bases at J; junction bases unmatched: 4. The CDR3 spans 14 residues. The germline gives CDR1 ENHRY, CDR2 SYGVKD. The DNA of the CDR3 is TGTGCCATCAGTGTCGACAGGGGTGACACTGAAGCTTTCTTT. It is translated as CAISVDRGDTEAFF.

Points on this clone: Other DNA sequences within the sample encode an identical CDR3. The chain recombines TRBV5-1 with TRBJ2-5; 9 nucleotides match TRBD2. The CDR3 is 15 residues long. The V gene's germline CDR1 is SGHRS and CDR2 YFSETQ. Losses at the gene ends were 0 bases for V and 2 bases for J; bases not matched to a gene: 2. CDR3 protein: CASSLGLAGQETQYF. Written as DNA, the CDR3 is TGCGCCAGCAGCTTGGGCCTAGCGGGGCAAGAGACCCAGTACTTC. Using reference TRBV5-1 and TRBJ2-5 for the parts outside the CDR3, the full variable domain is KAGVTQTPRYLIKTRGQQVTLSCSPISGHRSVSWYQQTPGQGLQFLFEYFSETQRNKGNFPGRFSGRQFSNSRSEMNVSTLELGDSALYLCASSLGLAGQETQYFGPGTRLLVL.

The chain recombines TRBV7-2 with TRBJ1-4, with unresolved D. In germline, CDR1 is SGHTA, CDR2 FQGNSA. The CDR3 loop spans 15 amino acids. Deletions cut 5 bases from V and 0 bases from J, with 10 bases between. CDR3 amino acids: CASSPWVATNEKLFF. The CDR3 coding sequence is TGTGCCAGCAGCCCGTGGGTTGCAACTAATGAAAAACTGTTTTTT. Based on the CDR3 plus reference TRBV7-2 and TRBJ1-4, the full variable domain is GAGVSQSPSNKVTEKGKDVELRCDPISGHTALYWYRQSLGQGLEFLIYFQGNSAPDKSGLPSDRFSAERTGGSVSTLTIQRTQQEDSAVYLCASSPWVATNEKLFFGSGTQLSVL.

The chain combines TRBV5-1 with TRBJ2-5, with TRBD1 identical over 10 bases. CDR3 size: 15 residues. Germline V lookup: CDR1 SGHRS, CDR2 YFSETQ. Trimming took 0 bases from V and 5 from J; bases not matched to a gene: 4. CDR3 sequence reads: CASSLAGQGRETQYF. The CDR3 DNA is TGCGCCAGCAGCTTGGCGGGACAGGGGCGGGAGACCCAGTACTTC.

The chain uses TRBV4-3 and TRBJ1-2, with 10 nucleotides matching TRBD1. Germline V gene lookup returns CDR1 LGHNA and CDR2 YSLEER. The CDR3 is made up of 15 amino acids. V shed 0 bases and J 6 bases; nucleotides not matched to a gene: 4. CDR3 loop: CASSQEVDRGNGYTF. CDR3 nucleotide sequence: TGCGCCAGCAGCCAAGAGGTGGACAGGGGGAATGGCTACACCTTC.

The rearrangement links TRBV2 to TRBJ2-2; unclear D gene. This CDR3 comprises 16 residues. Deletions cut 5 bases from V and 3 bases from J, with 16 bases between. The germline gives CDR1 SNHLY, CDR2 FYNNEI. CDR3 DNA: TGTGCCAGCAGTCGGATCCCCGGGCACGACACCGGGGAGCTGTTTTTT. It specifies CASSRIPGHDTGELFF.